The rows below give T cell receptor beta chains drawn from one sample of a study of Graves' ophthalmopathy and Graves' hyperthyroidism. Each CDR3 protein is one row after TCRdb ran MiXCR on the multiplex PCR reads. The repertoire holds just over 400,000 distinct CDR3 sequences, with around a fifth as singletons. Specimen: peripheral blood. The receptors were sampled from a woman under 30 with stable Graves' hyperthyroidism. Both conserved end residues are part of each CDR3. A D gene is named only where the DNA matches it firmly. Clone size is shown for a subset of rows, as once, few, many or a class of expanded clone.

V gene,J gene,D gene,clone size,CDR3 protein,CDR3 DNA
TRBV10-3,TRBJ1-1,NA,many,CAISEPMGNTEAFF,TGTGCCATCAGTGAGCCTATGGGGAACACTGAAGCTTTCTTT
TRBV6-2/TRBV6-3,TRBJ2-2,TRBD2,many,CASSYSGGRAGGGLFF,TGTGCCAGCAGTTACTCAGGAGGGAGGGCCGGCGGGGGGCTGTTTTTT
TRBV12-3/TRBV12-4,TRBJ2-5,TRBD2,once,CASSFGGGAIETQYF,TGTGCCAGCAGTTTTGGCGGGGGGGCGATAGAGACCCAGTACTTC
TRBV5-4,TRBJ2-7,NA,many,CASSRWQGYEQYF,TGTGCCAGCAGCCGGTGGCAGGGGTACGAGCAGTACTTC
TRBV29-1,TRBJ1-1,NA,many,CSVAGRRNTEAFF,TGCAGCGTGGCGGGACGCCGGAACACTGAAGCTTTCTTT
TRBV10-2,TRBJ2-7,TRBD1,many,CASRTGTGDYEQYF,TGCGCCAGCAGGACCGGGACAGGGGACTACGAGCAGTACTTC
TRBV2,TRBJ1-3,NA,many,CASSDGAGNTIYF,TGTGCCAGCAGTGATGGGGCAGGAAACACCATATATTTT
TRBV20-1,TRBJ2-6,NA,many,CSARGFGANVLTF,TGCAGTGCTAGAGGGTTTGGGGCCAACGTCCTGACTTTC
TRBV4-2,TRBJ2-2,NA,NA,CASSQDRLAVSGELFF,TGTGCCAGCAGCCAAGATAGATTAGCGGTATCCGGGGAGCTGTTTTTT
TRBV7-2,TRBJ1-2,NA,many,CASSRPPSDSYGYTF,TGTGCCAGCAGTCGTCCCCCTTCTGACAGCTATGGCTACACCTTC
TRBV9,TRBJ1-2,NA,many,CASSVGGRNYGYTF,TGTGCCAGCAGCGTAGGCGGCCGCAACTATGGCTACACCTTC
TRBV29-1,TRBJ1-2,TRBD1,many,CSVDTPGQAAHGYTF,TGCAGCGTGGATACACCGGGACAGGCGGCTCATGGCTACACCTTC
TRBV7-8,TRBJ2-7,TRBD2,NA,CASSLDVSGGLGYEQYF,TGTGCCAGCAGCTTAGACGTGTCGGGGGGTTTAGGATACGAGCAGTACTTC
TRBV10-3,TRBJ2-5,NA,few,CASLQGFQETQYF,TGTGCCAGCTTACAGGGCTTCCAAGAGACCCAGTACTTC
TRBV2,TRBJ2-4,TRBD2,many,CASRETSGNAKNIKYF,TGTGCCAGCAGGGAGACTAGCGGGAACGCCAAAAACATTAAGTACTTC
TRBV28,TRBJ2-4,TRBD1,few,CASSLTGGGKNIQYF,TGTGCCAGCAGCTTGACAGGGGGAGGCAAAAACATTCAGTACTTC
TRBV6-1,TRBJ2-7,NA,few,CASSETGTPSYEQYF,TGTGCCAGCAGCGAGACCGGGACACCGTCCTACGAGCAGTACTTC
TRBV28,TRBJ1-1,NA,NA,CASSHPRRMNTEAFF,TGTGCCAGCAGCCACCCTCGCAGAATGAACACTGAAGCTTTCTTT
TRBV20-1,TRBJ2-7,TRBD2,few,CSADIPGLATYEQYF,TGCAGTGCTGACATCCCGGGACTAGCGACCTACGAGCAGTACTTC
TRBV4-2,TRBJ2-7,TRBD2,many,CASSQEAGLVSYEQYF,TGTGCCAGCAGCCAAGAGGCCGGACTAGTAAGCTACGAGCAGTACTTC
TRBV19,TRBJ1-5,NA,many,CASSRRGSGQPQHF,TGTGCCAGTAGTCGCAGGGGTTCTGGTCAGCCCCAGCATTTT
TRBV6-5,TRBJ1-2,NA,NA,CASSYSSGGGVNYGYTF,TGTGCCAGCAGTTACTCGAGTGGGGGCGGAGTGAACTATGGCTACACCTTC
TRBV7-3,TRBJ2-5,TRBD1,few,CASSLSRDRERGETQYF,TGTGCCAGCAGCTTAAGCCGGGACAGGGAACGCGGAGAGACCCAGTACTTC
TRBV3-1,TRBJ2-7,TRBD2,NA,CASSQGLAAEQYF,TGTGCCAGCAGCCAAGGACTAGCAGCCGAGCAGTACTTC
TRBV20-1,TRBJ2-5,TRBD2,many,CSARRLAGRGETQYF,TGCAGTGCTAGGAGGCTAGCGGGACGTGGGGAGACCCAGTACTTC
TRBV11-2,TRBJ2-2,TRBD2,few,CASSLDGGASYTGELFF,TGTGCCAGCAGCTTAGACGGGGGGGCCAGTTACACCGGGGAGCTGTTTTTT
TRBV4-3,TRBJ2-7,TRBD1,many,CASTIPGQASYEQYF,TGCGCCAGCACGATACCCGGACAGGCTTCCTACGAGCAGTACTTC
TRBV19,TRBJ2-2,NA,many,CASTFLDRRNTGELFF,TGTGCCAGTACCTTTTTGGACAGACGGAACACCGGGGAGCTGTTTTTT
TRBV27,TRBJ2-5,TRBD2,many,CASSVSGSYQETQYF,TGTGCCAGCAGTGTAAGCGGGAGCTACCAAGAGACCCAGTACTTC
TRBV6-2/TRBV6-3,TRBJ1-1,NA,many,CASSLQGEAFF,TGTGCCAGCAGTCTTCAGGGAGAGGCTTTCTTT
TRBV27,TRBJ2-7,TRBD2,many,CASSLLAVLSYEQYF,TGTGCCAGCAGCCTACTAGCGGTCCTCTCCTACGAGCAGTACTTC
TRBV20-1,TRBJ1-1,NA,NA,CSAREAGEDTEAFF,TGCAGTGCTAGAGAGGCAGGGGAGGACACTGAAGCTTTCTTT
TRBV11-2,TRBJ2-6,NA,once,CASSLDNREGKVLTF,TGTGCCAGCAGCTTAGATAACAGGGAGGGAAAGGTCCTGACTTTC
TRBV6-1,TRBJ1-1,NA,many,CASSPGRFVTNTEAFF,TGTGCCAGCAGTCCTGGCCGGTTCGTTACGAACACTGAAGCTTTCTTT
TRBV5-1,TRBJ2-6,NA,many,CASSLSLSGANVLTF,TGCGCCAGCAGCTTGAGCCTGTCTGGGGCCAACGTCCTGACTTTC
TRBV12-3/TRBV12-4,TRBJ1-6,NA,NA,CASSPDSGYNSPLHF,TGTGCCAGCAGTCCCGACAGTGGTTATAATTCACCCCTCCACTTT
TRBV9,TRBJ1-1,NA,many,CASSVAEVDTEAFF,TGTGCCAGCAGCGTAGCCGAGGTGGACACTGAGGCTTTCTTT
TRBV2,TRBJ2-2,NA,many,CASRGPASVANTGELFF,TGTGCCAGCAGGGGACCAGCTAGCGTCGCGAACACCGGGGAGCTGTTTTTT
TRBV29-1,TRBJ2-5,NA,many,CSVEAGVQQETQYF,TGCAGCGTTGAGGCAGGGGTGCAACAAGAGACCCAGTACTTC
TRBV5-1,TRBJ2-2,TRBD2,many,CASTMTSYGELFF,TGCGCCAGCACCATGACTAGCTACGGGGAGCTGTTTTTT
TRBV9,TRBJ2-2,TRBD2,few,CASSVAGGPDTGELFF,TGTGCCAGCAGCGTAGCGGGAGGGCCGGACACCGGGGAGCTGTTTTTT